These 8 T cell receptor beta chains were sequenced from one sample in a study of breast tumors, draining lymph nodes, adjacent tissues. Each CDR3 protein gets one entry after TCRdb re-called the multiplex PCR reads with MiXCR. This table holds about 13,000 distinct CDR3 sequences, 45% to 55% found once. The sample taken for sequencing was tumor-adjacent breast tissue. These receptor sequences come from a female donor with breast cancer. Some clones in this sample may be carry-over from other donors' samples.

In its sample, this clonotype is medium-sized. This chain connects TRBV30 to TRBJ2-1; D gene unclear. The CDR3 runs to 15 residues. CDR1 GTSNPN and CDR2 SVGIG come from the germline V gene (reference sequence). The V and J ends lost 4 bases and 3 bases respectively, with 16 bases between them. The CDR3, as DNA: TGTGCCTGGAACGCTCAAGGCACCCTCTACAATGAGCAGTTCTTC. Amino acids: CAWNAQGTLYNEQFF.

The sample holds many counts of this clonotype. Just one base apart from a much larger clone, this may be a read error. This chain uses TRBV20-1 with TRBJ2-5, with D possibly matching TRBD2 (6 bases). The ends were cut back, 7 bases at V and 6 bases at J, with 24 bases in the middle. This CDR3 is built from 15 residues. Germline CDR1 reads DFQATT; CDR2 reads SNEGSKA (reference sequence). The CDR3 loop is CSVLRRGELAKTQYF. The CDR3 region has the DNA TGCAGTGTCCTGCGGCGCGGGGAATTGGCGAAGACCCAGTACTTC.

This clonotype is labeled large. V gene TRBV5-1 combines with J gene TRBJ1-6, with D hard to call. The ends were cut back, 0 bases at V and 0 bases at J, with 10 bases in the middle. The germline V gene encodes CDR1 SGHRS and CDR2 YFSETQ. The CDR3 is 17 amino acids. CDR3 nucleotides: TGCGCCAGCAGCTTGGAGCCAGTGAGCTCCTATAATTCACCCCTCCACTTT. This translates into CASSLEPVSSYNSPLHF.

Only a few counts were recorded for this clonotype. The chain links TRBV30 to TRBJ2-1, with 10 bases lining up with TRBD2. V trimming: 8 bases; J trimming: 8 bases; junction bases outside the gene matches: 12. This CDR3 has 14 residues. Germline-derived CDR1 and CDR2 are GTSNPN and SVGIG (reference sequence). Here the CDR3 DNA reads TGTGCCAGCAGGCCTAGCGGGGGCCACTATGAGCAGTTCTTC. Its protein is CASRPSGGHYEQFF. The entire variable domain, with the rest obtained from reference TRBV30 and TRBJ2-1, is as follows: SQTIHQWPATLVQPVGSPLSLECTVEGTSNPNLYWYRQAAGRGLQLLFYSVGIGQISSEVPQNLSASRPQDRQFILSSKKLLLSDSGFYLCASRPSGGHYEQFFGPGTRLTVL.

This clonotype was counted ten times or more. V usage is TRBV27 and J usage is TRBJ2-7; D is possibly TRBD2 (7 bases). V lost 5 bases and J lost 1, with 15 bases in between. The CDR3 is 15 residues long. Germline CDR1 reads MNHEY; CDR2 reads SMNVEV (reference sequence). The CDR3 coding sequence is TGTGCCAGCAGTCGAGGGAGGGGGGGGTCCTACGAGCAGTACTTC. It codes for CASSRGRGGSYEQYF.

The chain is built from TRBV20-1 and TRBJ2-1, with a possible D match to TRBD1 (5 bases). Germline CDR1 reads DFQATT; CDR2 reads SNEGSKA (reference sequence). The ends were cut back, 6 bases at V and 9 bases at J, with 21 bases in the middle. The CDR3 has 14 amino acids. As DNA, the CDR3 is TGCAGTGCCCTTCACCCGAGACAGAACACTGAGCAGTTCTTC. It is translated as CSALHPRQNTEQFF.

Judged by abundance, this clonotype is medium-sized (0.01 to 0.1%). The J gene is TRBJ2-7, the V gene TRBV4-1, with D uncertain. CDR1 MGHRA and CDR2 YSYEKL come from the germline V gene. The germline V and J ends were trimmed by 6 bases and 4 bases, with 22 bases remaining between them. CDR3 length: 16 amino acids. CDR3 in amino acids: CASSQQDLTTTYEQYF. The DNA of the CDR3 is TGCGCCAGCAGTCAACAAGATTTAACTACAACATACGAGCAGTACTTC.

Worth noting for this clonotype: At one end the junction does not follow the germline gene, possibly because of a read error. The chain is built from TRBV29-1 and TRBJ2-7; D is perhaps TRBD1 (6 bases). Germline values: CDR1 SQVTM, CDR2 ANQGSEA. The CDR3 covers 12 residues. The DNA for the CDR3 is TGCAGCGTTTTACAGGGTGCCTACGGGCAGTATTTC. Its translation: CSVLQGAYGQYF.